Each of the 24 T cell receptor beta chains below was sequenced from the same sample in a study of T cells expressing NK-cell markers. TCRdb re-called the 5' RACE reads, yielding one record per CDR3 amino acid sequence without DNA. This sample's table has around 550,000 distinct CDR3 sequences. The specimen was blood T cells: a sorted CD56 or NKG2C T cell subset, CD4+ or CD8+ T cells, or bulk PBMC T cells (not recorded which). The receptors originated from a man aged 18 to 35 in good health.

CDR3 in amino acids: CASASEGRGKNIQYF. The chain is built from TRBV12-3 or TRBV12-4 and TRBJ2-4; the TCRdb D gene call, TRBD1, has no DNA to confirm it. This CDR3 comprises 15 residues.

The V gene is TRBV18, the J gene TRBJ2-5. Per germline, CDR1 KGHSH and CDR2 LQKENI. The CDR3 has 13 amino acids. The CDR3 reads CASSLNLEETQYF.

This chain uses TRBV27 with TRBJ2-2; absent DNA, TCRdb's TRBD1 call cannot be checked. Germline CDR1 reads MNHEY; CDR2 reads SMNVEV (reference sequence). The CDR3 consists of 16 residues. CDR3 protein: CASSLYGGVSVGELFF.

The chain employs TRBV11-3 and TRBJ2-5. Germline loops: CDR1 SGHNT, CDR2 YENEEA. This CDR3 is built from 13 residues. CDR3 loop: CASRWGLEETQYF.

The chain joins TRBV19 to TRBJ2-1; TCRdb designates TRBD2, a call that cannot be tested without DNA. The CDR3 is made up of 15 amino acids. From germline, CDR1 is LNHDA and CDR2 SQIVND (reference sequence). CDR3 amino acids: CASSIVGETYNEQFF.

This rearrangement joins TRBV19 to TRBJ1-2; no DNA is available, so the TRBD1 call from TCRdb remains unchecked. CDR1 LNHDA and CDR2 SQIVND come from the germline V gene (reference sequence). This CDR3 is 15 amino acids long. This CDR3 is CASMRQGRGDYGYTF.

This sequence joins TRBV12-3 or TRBV12-4 and TRBJ2-1; TCRdb calls TRBD2, which cannot be checked without DNA. CDR3 length: 15 amino acids. This CDR3 reads CASTVGGRPFGEQFF.

The rearrangement uses TRBV7-9 and TRBJ2-7. The CDR3 runs 14 residues. CDR1 SEHNR and CDR2 FQNEAQ come from the germline V gene (reference sequence). The CDR3 loop reads CASSLAGAYYEQYF.

V and J are TRBV6-1 and TRBJ1-1; TCRdb's assignment of TRBD1 cannot be checked, as there is no DNA. The CDR3 runs 12 residues. Germline V gives CDR1 MNHNS, CDR2 SASEGT. The CDR3 reads CASSERQGEAFF.

The chain recombines TRBV9 with TRBJ2-5; TCRdb lists TRBD1, though no DNA is available to test this call. Germline V gene data show CDR1 as SGDLS and CDR2 as YYNGEE. The CDR3 runs 15 residues. This chain's CDR3 is CASSFSGGALETQYF.

The rearrangement uses TRBV20-1 and TRBJ2-1; TCRdb selects TRBD2, and the lack of DNA leaves this call unchecked. The germline gives CDR1 DFQATT, CDR2 SNEGSKA (reference sequence). This CDR3 comprises 18 residues. The CDR3 sequence is CSADSKELAGDPYNEQFF.

The V and J genes are TRBV2 and TRBJ2-1; TCRdb reports TRBD1, a call that lacks DNA to check it against. The CDR3 is 13 residues long. Germline CDR1 SNHLY, CDR2 FYNNEI. Here the CDR3 reads CASSQRDNNEQFF.

The genes are TRBV5-1 and TRBJ2-1; TCRdb outputs TRBD2, but without DNA this stays unchecked. The CDR3 consists of 15 residues. In germline, CDR1 is SGHRS, CDR2 YFSETQ. The CDR3 protein is CASGPGTSGNNEQFF.

V is TRBV4-3 and J is TRBJ2-7; TCRdb designates TRBD1, a call that cannot be tested without DNA. Germline V lookup: CDR1 LGHNA, CDR2 YSLEER. CDR3 length: 15 amino acids. This CDR3 is CASSQGAGVGREQYF.

CDR3 sequence reads: CASSPLPAGGPGEQYF. This sequence joins TRBV18 and TRBJ2-7; TCRdb selects TRBD1, and the lack of DNA leaves this call unchecked. CDR3 length: 16 amino acids. Germline CDR1 and CDR2: KGHSH and LQKENI.

The CDR3 sequence is CASSQDYPTSGEYNEQFF. V and J are TRBV4-2 and TRBJ2-1; TCRdb's assignment of TRBD2 cannot be checked, as there is no DNA. The CDR3 is 18 amino acids. Germline V gene data show CDR1 as LGHNA and CDR2 as YNFKEQ.

The gene calls are TRBV7-2 and TRBJ2-3; TCRdb's D call, TRBD1, is unchecked because there is no DNA. Looked up from germline, CDR1 is SGHTA and CDR2 is FQGNSA. This CDR3 region has 21 residues. The CDR3: CASSFPPGCHVCPQDTDTQYF.

This chain links TRBV12-3 or TRBV12-4 with TRBJ2-5; there is no DNA to check the TCRdb D call of TRBD2. This CDR3 is 15 amino acids long. The CDR3 sequence: CASSRGRDSPQTQYF.

V gene TRBV5-1 combines with J gene TRBJ2-1; the D call of TRBD2 rests on TCRdb alone, since no DNA is present to check it. This CDR3 comprises 15 residues. Germline loops: CDR1 SGHRS, CDR2 YFSETQ. The CDR3 sequence: CASSLILAGGGEQFF. Drawing the rest from reference TRBV5-1 and TRBJ2-1, the complete variable domain is KAGVTQTPRYLIKTRGQQVTLSCSPISGHRSVSWYQQTPGQGLQFLFEYFSETQRNKGNFPGRFSGRQFSNSRSEMNVSTLELGDSALYLCASSLILAGGGEQFFGPGTRLTVL.

The rearrangement uses TRBV3-1 and TRBJ1-4; no DNA is available, so the TRBD1 call from TCRdb remains unchecked. This CDR3 spans 17 amino acids. Germline CDR1 LGHDT, CDR2 YNNKEL (reference sequence). The CDR3 here is CASSPQTGNIANEKLFF.

The chain carries TRBV3-1 and TRBJ2-1; the D call from TCRdb, TRBD1, cannot be confirmed without DNA. The germline V gene has CDR1 LGHDT and CDR2 YNNKEL (reference sequence). This CDR3 spans 14 amino acids. The CDR3 protein is CASSRWGGPNEQFF.

The genes are TRBV18 and TRBJ2-7; TCRdb picks TRBD2, but there is no DNA to check that call. This CDR3 has 15 amino acids. Looked up from germline, CDR1 is KGHSH and CDR2 is LQKENI. CDR3: CASSPGVGTANEQYF.

V usage is TRBV6-2 or TRBV6-3 and J usage is TRBJ2-1; checking the TCRdb D call of TRBD2 is not possible without DNA. The germline CDR1 and CDR2 sequences are MNHEY and SVGEGT. The CDR3 spans 16 residues. The CDR3 loop reads CASSRYTSGIRNEQFF.

This rearrangement joins TRBV7-2 to TRBJ2-6. Per the germline V gene, CDR1 is SGHTA and CDR2 is FQGNSA. The CDR3 consists of 12 residues. CDR3 sequence: CAIDPGANVLTF.